The rows below give T cell receptor beta chains drawn from one sample of a study of response to subunit inactivated influenza vaccine. A single record per CDR3 protein comes from TCRdb applying MiXCR to the RT-PCR reads. This table holds around 650,000 distinct CDR3 sequences, around a sixth found once. Material: PBMCs from blood, obtained 12 days after vaccination. The receptor source for this set is a man aged 50 to 59 who received an inactivated influenza vaccine. The CDR3 runs from the conserved cysteine through the conserved F or W. The D gene is left open where the match is weak. Expanded clones are given a class, and other clones once, few, many or no size at all.

clone size	V gene	D gene	J gene	CDR3 DNA	CDR3 protein
few	TRBV6-5	TRBD1	TRBJ2-5	TGTGCCAGCAGTTACGGGGGACAGGGATGGGAGACCCAGTACTTC	CASSYGGQGWETQYF
-	TRBV7-2	-	TRBJ2-7	TGTGCCAGCAGCTTAGTCAGCCGAACCTACGAGCAGTACTTC	CASSLVSRTYEQYF
-	TRBV5-1	-	TRBJ2-1	TGCGCCAGCAGCTTGGAGGGTATTACATATGGCAATGAGCAGTTCTTC	CASSLEGITYGNEQFF
few	TRBV4-3	-	TRBJ2-3	TGCGCCAGCAGCCAAGTCGGGGCTATGGGAGATACGCAGTATTTT	CASSQVGAMGDTQYF
few	TRBV28	TRBD1	TRBJ1-3	TGTGCCAGCAGTCCCCCGGGACAGGGGTCTGGAAACACCATATATTTT	CASSPPGQGSGNTIYF
few	TRBV5-1	-	TRBJ2-7	TGCGCCAGCAGCTACGGACAGATCTACGAGCAGTACTTC	CASSYGQIYEQYF
-	TRBV7-9	-	TRBJ1-4	TGTGCCAGCAGCTTAGCGTGGAGGGGAGCAACTAATGAAAAACTGTTTTTT	CASSLAWRGATNEKLFF
few	TRBV5-1	TRBD1	TRBJ1-2	TGCGCCAGCAGCTTGGCCACCCCGCCTACAACAGGGGGATACTATGGCTACACCTTC	CASSLATPPTTGGYYGYTF
few	TRBV20-1	-	TRBJ1-5	TGCAGTGCTAGAGATGATTCGGGGAATCAGCCCCAGCATTTT	CSARDDSGNQPQHF
many	TRBV6-2/TRBV6-3	-	TRBJ2-1	TGTGCCAGCATCGGTTCGGGGGGCCGTCCAAGCTCCTACAATGAGCAGTTCTTC	CASIGSGGRPSSYNEQFF
many	TRBV14	-	TRBJ1-2	TGTGCCAGCAGCCAGGAAAGCAGTTATGGCTACACCTTC	CASSQESSYGYTF
-	TRBV20-1	TRBD1	TRBJ1-2	TGCAGTGCTAGAGACGGGACAGGGGGCTATGGCTACACCTTC	CSARDGTGGYGYTF
-	TRBV12-3/TRBV12-4	TRBD2	TRBJ2-7	TGTGCCAGCAGTTCTGGACTAGCGGGAGCCTTGGACGAGCAGTACTTC	CASSSGLAGALDEQYF
few	TRBV7-8	-	TRBJ2-5	TGTGCCAGCAGCTTACATCTAGCAGGGCAAGAGACCCAGTACTTC	CASSLHLAGQETQYF
many	TRBV6-1	TRBD1	TRBJ2-5	TGTGCCAGCAGTCGCATTCAACTGACAGGGGACGAGACCCAGTACTTC	CASSRIQLTGDETQYF
-	TRBV10-2	TRBD1	TRBJ2-7	TGCGCCAGCAGTAAAGAAGGGACAGCCTACGAGCAGTACTTC	CASSKEGTAYEQYF
few	TRBV10-3	TRBD1	TRBJ1-2	TGTGCCATCAGTGCAGGTCGGACAGGGGAGAACTATGGCTACACCTTC	CAISAGRTGENYGYTF
-	TRBV5-1	TRBD1	TRBJ1-2	TGCGCCAGCAGCTGGACCGGGACAGCCGATGGCTACACCTTC	CASSWTGTADGYTF
-	TRBV7-6	-	TRBJ1-2	TGTGCCAGCAGCTTGAGGGGCTCCTATGACTACACCTTC	CASSLRGSYDYTF
many	TRBV6-2/TRBV6-3	-	TRBJ2-3	TGTGCCAGCAGCTGGAGACTGGCGAGAGGGCAGTATTTT	CASSWRLARGQYF
few	TRBV9	-	TRBJ2-7	TGTGCCAGCAGCGTAGGATGGGGGCTGAACGAGCAGTACTTC	CASSVGWGLNEQYF
few	TRBV27	TRBD1	TRBJ2-7	TGTGCCAGCAGTCCCGGGACAGGAACGACCTACGAGCAGTACTTC	CASSPGTGTTYEQYF
few	TRBV6-5	TRBD2	TRBJ2-7	TGTGCCAGCAGTTACGGGACTAGCGGGAGGGCCATACACGAGCAGTACTTC	CASSYGTSGRAIHEQYF
few	TRBV7-9	TRBD1	TRBJ2-7	TGTGCCAGCAGACCCGACAGGGCCCTCTCCTACGAGCAGTACTTC	CASRPDRALSYEQYF
-	TRBV18	-	TRBJ2-3	TGTGCCAGCTCGTCACAAGGGGTCGGCACAGATACGCAGTATTTT	CASSSQGVGTDTQYF
few	TRBV29-1	-	TRBJ1-2	TGCAGCGTTGCGTCTCAGAACGGCTACACCTTC	CSVASQNGYTF
-	TRBV20-1	TRBD2	TRBJ2-1	TGCAGTGCTAAAAGCGGGAGGACCCTGGATGAGCAGTTCTTC	CSAKSGRTLDEQFF
-	TRBV6-5	-	TRBJ2-2	TGTGCCAGCAGTTATTCCCGACAGACCGGGGAGCTGTTTTTT	CASSYSRQTGELFF
-	TRBV14	TRBD1	TRBJ2-4	TGTGCCAGCAGCCAAGGCAGGGGGCTGCCCAAAAACATTCAGTACTTC	CASSQGRGLPKNIQYF
few	TRBV3-1	-	TRBJ2-1	TGTGCCAGCAGCCAGGACTCCACTAGCTTAAGCTCCTACAATGAGCAGTTCTTC	CASSQDSTSLSSYNEQFF
-	TRBV4-3	-	TRBJ1-5	TGCGCCAGCAGCCAAGTGTTCGGGGTTGGCCAGCCCCAGCATTTT	CASSQVFGVGQPQHF
-	TRBV4-1	-	TRBJ1-5	TGCGCCAGCAGCCCCGTCGGGGGGGCGAGCAATCAGCCCCAGCATTTT	CASSPVGGASNQPQHF
few	TRBV7-8	TRBD2	TRBJ2-7	TGTGCCAGCAGCTTAGGAACCGGGACTAGTAAGCAGTACTTC	CASSLGTGTSKQYF
many	TRBV18	TRBD2	TRBJ2-1	TGTGCCAGCTCACAAGCTACGGGACTAGCGGCCTACAATGAGCAGTTCTTC	CASSQATGLAAYNEQFF
many	TRBV4-2	-	TRBJ2-3	TGTGCCAGCAGCTCCGTCTCCGGGGCAGATACGCAGTATTTT	CASSSVSGADTQYF
-	TRBV5-5	-	TRBJ2-7	TGTGCCAGCAGCCGCTGGACCTACGAGCAGTACTTC	CASSRWTYEQYF
-	TRBV12-3/TRBV12-4	TRBD1	TRBJ1-1	TGTGCCAGCACTGATACGGGACAGGGGAACAGTGAAGCTTTCTTT	CASTDTGQGNSEAFF
-	TRBV28	-	TRBJ2-2	TGTGCCAGCAGTACTTTGGGAGTCCCGGGTCACACCGGGGAGCTGTTTTTT	CASSTLGVPGHTGELFF
-	TRBV6-1	-	TRBJ2-3	TGTGCCAGCAGTGACCCCTTTTTAACCACAGATACGCAGTATTTT	CASSDPFLTTDTQYF
few	TRBV20-1	-	TRBJ2-5	TGCAGTCCTTGGGGACCCCAAGAGACCCAGTACTTC	CSPWGPQETQYF
few	TRBV21-1	-	TRBJ2-3	TGTGCCAGCAGCACCCGCGCTTCTAGCGGGGGAGGGGTAGATACGCAGTATTTT	CASSTRASSGGGVDTQYF
-	TRBV12-3/TRBV12-4	TRBD1	TRBJ2-5	TGTGCCAGCAGGGAGGGGACAGGAGAGACCCAGTACTTC	CASREGTGETQYF
-	TRBV7-2	TRBD1	TRBJ2-5	TGTGCCAGCAGCCCGCGGACAGGGCTTGGGAGAGAGACCCAGTACTTC	CASSPRTGLGRETQYF
-	TRBV12-3/TRBV12-4	-	TRBJ1-2	TGTGCCAGCAGTTTGTGGACAGCCTATGGCTACACCTTC	CASSLWTAYGYTF
-	TRBV7-9	-	TRBJ2-2	TGTGCCAGCAGCGCGAGAAGTCAGGGCCCCGGGGAGCTGTTTTTT	CASSARSQGPGELFF
-	TRBV7-2	-	TRBJ2-2	TGTGCCAGCAGCTCCTCTTCGAACAGGGCAGTTTCCGGGGAGCTGTTTTTT	CASSSSSNRAVSGELFF
few	TRBV12-5	-	TRBJ2-2	TGTGCTAGTGGTTTGGCTCTGGGGGGAAACCCGTTGCCGAACACCGGGGAGCTGTTTTTT	CASGLALGGNPLPNTGELFF
-	TRBV27	-	TRBJ1-4	TGTGCCAGCAGTGAGGGTATGAGGGGACGGTATAATGAAAAACTGTTTTTT	CASSEGMRGRYNEKLFF